The 19 T cell receptor beta chains listed next were all sequenced from one sample in a study of T cell responses to AZD1222 COVID-19 vaccine. Profiling relied on immunoSEQ multiplex PCR, and the TCRdb table lists in-frame clones only, not all of them. Among 150,000 or so clones listed, about 91% were seen once. This sample comprised peripheral blood, obtained 28 days after the second AZD1222 dose. These receptors were collected from an adult who received the AZD1222 COVID-19 vaccine.

This clone was seen a single time. The V call is TRBV28, the J call TRBJ2-2; TRBD1 or TRBD2 may be the D gene (6 bases each). The CDR3 runs 15 residues. Germline assignment: CDR1 MDHEN and CDR2 SYDVKM. Trimming left V 1 base short and J 6 bases short, with 12 bases between. CDR3 loop: CASSLSGGLAGELFF. The CDR3 region has the DNA TGTGCCAGCAGTTTATCTGGGGGGCTGGCCGGGGAGCTGTTTTTT. The complete variable domain, with remaining parts taken from reference TRBV28 and TRBJ2-2, reads DVKVTQSSRYLVKRTGEKVFLECVQDMDHENMFWYRQDPGLGLRLIYFSYDVKMKEKGDIPEGYSVSREKKERFSLILESASTNQTSMYLCASSLSGGLAGELFFGEGSRLTVL.

This clone was counted once. The J gene is TRBJ1-1, the V gene TRBV4-1, with a possible D match to TRBD1 (5 bases). CDR1 MGHRA and CDR2 YSYEKL come from the germline V gene. Trimming took off 4 bases at V and 4 bases at J, with 13 bases between the two ends. The CDR3 has 14 residues. The CDR3 nucleotides are TGCGCCAGCAGCCGGGGGGACGGCGGCACTGAAGCTTTCTTT. Encoded protein: CASSRGDGGTEAFF.

This clone was seen just once. This rearrangement joins TRBV9 to TRBJ2-5; TRBD2 is a possible D gene (6 bases). The CDR3 is 17 residues long. In germline, CDR1 is SGDLS, CDR2 YYNGEE. Deletions cut 0 bases from V and 5 bases from J, with 20 bases between. CDR3 region: CASSVATAGSGGETQYF. The CDR3, as DNA: TGTGCCAGCAGCGTAGCTACCGCCGGGTCTGGGGGGGAGACCCAGTACTTC.

This chain connects TRBV28 to TRBJ2-2; TRBD2 might be the D (6 bases). This CDR3 has 15 residues. Germline loops: CDR1 MDHEN, CDR2 SYDVKM. Trimming left V 5 bases short and J 4 bases short, with 14 bases between. CDR3 DNA sequence: TGTGCCAGCAGTCTCGTTAGCGGAGCCACCGGGGAGCTGTTTTTT. Translating it yields CASSLVSGATGELFF.

The chain combines TRBV28 with TRBJ1-4, with D perhaps TRBD1 (6 bases). CDR3 length: 15 residues. The V and J ends lost 10 bases and 0 bases respectively, with 15 bases between them. CDR1 is MDHEN and CDR2 is SYDVKM in the germline V gene. The CDR3 sequence: CATNGQFATNEKLFF. The CDR3 DNA is TGTGCCACCAACGGACAGTTTGCAACTAATGAAAAACTGTTTTTT.

The gene calls are TRBV5-5 and TRBJ2-7, with TRBD1 matching over 8 bases. V lost 3 bases and J lost 5; bases outside the gene matches: 10. CDR3 length: 15 residues. Germline CDR1 is SGHKS and CDR2 is YYEKEE (reference sequence). CDR3 region: CASSYQTGEIHEQYF. CDR3 DNA sequence: TGTGCCAGCAGCTACCAGACAGGGGAGATACACGAGCAGTACTTC.

V is TRBV5-6 and J is TRBJ2-1, with D hard to call. Trimming removed 3 bases at V and 8 bases at J, with 9 bases between. The CDR3 is 12 residues long. Looked up from germline, CDR1 is SGHDT and CDR2 is YYEEEE. The CDR3 spells CASSSDFYEQFF. CDR3 DNA: TGTGCCAGCAGCTCCGATTTCTATGAGCAGTTCTTC.

J is TRBJ1-2 and V is TRBV15; D unclear. The CDR3 sequence is 15 residues long. Trimming took 0 bases from V and 5 from J, leaving 13 bases between them. CDR1 is LNHNV and CDR2 is YYDKDF in the germline V gene (reference sequence). CDR3 loop: CATSRDVVLTYGYTF. The CDR3 DNA follows: TGTGCCACCAGCAGAGATGTTGTACTGACGTATGGCTACACCTTC. Combining the CDR3 with reference TRBV15 and TRBJ1-2 gives the whole variable domain DAMVIQNPRYQVTQFGKPVTLSCSQTLNHNVMYWYQQKSSQAPKLLFHYYDKDFNNEADTPDNFQSRRPNTSFCFLDIRSPGLGDTAMYLCATSRDVVLTYGYTFGSGTRLTVV.

The V gene is TRBV6-1, the J gene TRBJ1-1; D ambiguous. Deletions cut 5 bases from V and 1 base from J, with 11 bases between. The CDR3 is 14 amino acids. The germline gives CDR1 MNHNS, CDR2 SASEGT. CDR3 protein: CASSTNQQNTEAFF. The CDR3 region has the DNA TGTGCCAGCAGTACGAATCAACAGAACACTGAAGCTTTCTTT.

This chain links TRBV19 with TRBJ2-2, with 7 bases matching TRBD1. CDR1 is LNHDA, CDR2 SQIVND, per germline (reference sequence). The V gene end was trimmed by 6 bases and the J gene end by 4 bases; junction bases not matched to a gene: 11. There are 16 residues in the CDR3. CDR3 bases: TGTGCCAGTAGAAGGGCCACAGGGGCGGTCACCGGGGAGCTGTTTTTT. It is translated as CASRRATGAVTGELFF.

The chain is built from TRBV7-2 and TRBJ2-1; D uncertain. Germline V gives CDR1 SGHTA, CDR2 FQGNSA. V dropped 5 bases and J dropped 4 bases, with 12 bases sitting between them. The CDR3 loop spans 14 amino acids. Here the CDR3 reads CASSLMSGYNEQFF. As DNA, the CDR3 is TGTGCCAGCAGCCTCATGTCGGGTTACAATGAGCAGTTCTTC.

The chain couples TRBV28 to TRBJ1-1; D might be TRBD1 (5 bases). The CDR3 runs to 13 residues. CDR1 is MDHEN and CDR2 is SYDVKM in the germline V gene. Trimming removed 5 bases from V and 7 bases from J, with 14 bases in between. CDR3 nucleotide sequence: TGTGCCAGCAGTAAACAGGTCAACTTTGAAGCTTTCTTT. Translated, it gives CASSKQVNFEAFF.

The sample holds a few counts of this clone. Here the CDR3 reads CASSTPRRRSGANVLTF. The CDR3 DNA reads TGTGCCAGTAGTACCCCCCGGCGGCGCTCTGGGGCCAACGTCCTGACTTTC. The chain joins TRBV19 to TRBJ2-6; D gene unclear. The germline V and J ends were trimmed by 4 bases and 0 bases, with 13 bases remaining between them. CDR1 is LNHDA, CDR2 SQIVND, per germline (reference sequence). The CDR3 spans 17 residues.

This rearrangement joins TRBV24-1 to TRBJ2-7; D is unclear. Germline loops: CDR1 KGHDR, CDR2 SFDVKD. The CDR3 totals 13 residues. The germline V and J ends were trimmed by 5 bases and 0 bases, with 7 bases remaining between them. The CDR3 spells CATSGASSYEQYF. CDR3 in DNA: TGTGCCACCAGTGGGGCTAGCTCCTACGAGCAGTACTTC.

The chain has TRBV27 and TRBJ2-1; D not certain. V shed 5 bases and J shed 0 bases, with 14 bases lying between them. This CDR3 contains 16 residues. The germline gives CDR1 MNHEY, CDR2 SMNVEV (reference sequence). The CDR3 DNA sequence: TGTGCCAGCAGTCCAATCAGAGACCTCTCCTACAATGAGCAGTTCTTC. As protein: CASSPIRDLSYNEQFF.

This chain links TRBV6-5 with TRBJ2-7, with D uncertain. Germline values: CDR1 MNHEY, CDR2 SVGAGI. CDR3 length equals 15 residues. The V gene lost 6 bases and the J gene lost 2 bases, with 17 bases spanning the gap. The CDR3: CASSQLPTGPYEQYF. In DNA, the CDR3 is TGTGCCAGCAGCCAGCTACCTACGGGTCCCTACGAGCAGTACTTC.

In this sample, this clone turned up a few times. The genes are TRBV23-1 and TRBJ2-1; 7 positions agree with TRBD1. TRBV23-1 is recorded as an ORF, its role being uncertain. The CDR3 consists of 22 residues. After removal of 2 bases from V and 1 base from J, the junction contained 23 bases not matched to a gene. CDR3 protein: CASSQEAALKDRQGRSYNEQFF. CDR3 nucleotide sequence: TGCGCCAGCAGTCAAGAGGCTGCTTTAAAAGATCGACAGGGAAGATCCTACAATGAGCAGTTCTTC.

This chain links TRBV3-1 (or the pseudogene TRBV3-2) with TRBJ1-2, with TRBD1 as a possible D gene (6 bases). From germline, CDR1 is LGHDT and CDR2 YNNKEL (reference sequence). The CDR3 is 14 residues long. V was cut by 4 bases and J by 5 bases, with 14 bases left in between. CDR3 amino acids: CASSPQGFGYGYTF. The DNA for the CDR3 is TGTGCCAGCAGCCCACAGGGTTTTGGGTATGGCTACACCTTC.

This chain connects TRBV4-2 to TRBJ2-5; no clear D. The V gene's germline CDR1 is LGHNA and CDR2 YNFKEQ. V was shortened by 1 base and J by 2 bases, with 11 bases between the two germline ends. The CDR3 extends over 15 amino acids. CDR3 DNA sequence: TGTGCCAGCAGCCAAGTTTCGACCTCTCAAGAGACCCAGTACTTC. It translates to CASSQVSTSQETQYF.